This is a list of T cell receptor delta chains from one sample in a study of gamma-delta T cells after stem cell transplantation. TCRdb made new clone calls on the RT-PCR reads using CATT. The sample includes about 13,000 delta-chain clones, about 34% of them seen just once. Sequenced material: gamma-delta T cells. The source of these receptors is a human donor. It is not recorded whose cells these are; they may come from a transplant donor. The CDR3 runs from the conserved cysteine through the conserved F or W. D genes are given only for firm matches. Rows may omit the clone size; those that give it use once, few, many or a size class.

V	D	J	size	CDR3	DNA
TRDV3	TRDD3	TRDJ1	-	CALHSCWGIYADKLIF	TGTGCCCTTCACTCCTGCTGGGGGATATATGCCGATAAACTCATCTTT
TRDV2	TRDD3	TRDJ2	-	CACDTWGIRPAQLFF	TGTGCCTGTGACACGTGGGGGATAAGGCCAGCACAACTCTTCTTT
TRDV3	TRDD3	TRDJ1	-	CASSFRRGIMGPNRDTDKLIF	TGTGCCTCCTCGTTCCGGAGGGGGATAATGGGCCCAAATAGAGACACCGATAAACTCATCTTT
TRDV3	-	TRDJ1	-	CAFALDCPLHTDKLIF	TGTGCCTTTGCCCTCGACTGCCCCCTCCACACCGATAAACTCATCTTT
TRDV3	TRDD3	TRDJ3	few	CAFPTDCTGGTLGSWDTRQMFF	TGTGCCTTCCCAACCGATTGTACTGGGGGGACCCTAGGCTCCTGGGACACCCGACAGATGTTTTTC
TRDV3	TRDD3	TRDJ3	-	CAFSTGGYSWDTRQMFF	TGTGCCTTTAGTACTGGGGGATACTCCTGGGACACCCGACAGATGTTTTTC
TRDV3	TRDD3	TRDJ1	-	CAFELLGDTASTDKLIF	TGTGCCTTTGAACTCCTGGGGGATACAGCATCGACCGATAAACTCATCTTT
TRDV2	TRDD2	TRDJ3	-	CACDTAFLPAWDTRQMFF	TGTGCCTGTGACACCGCTTTCCTACCCGCCTGGGACACCCGACAGATGTTTTTC
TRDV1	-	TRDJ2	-	CALGDSGLALTAQLFF	TGTGCTCTTGGAGATTCGGGGCTCGCTTTGACAGCACAACTCTTCTTT
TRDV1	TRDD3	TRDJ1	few	CALGEISLTGGYMGFIF	TGTGCTCTTGGGGAGATATCCCTTACTGGGGGATATATGGGGTTCATCTTT
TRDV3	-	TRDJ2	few	CAFGGLTAQLFF	TGTGCCTTTGGGGGTTTGACAGCACAACTCTTCTTT
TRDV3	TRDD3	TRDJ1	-	CAFSYWGILYTDKLIF	TGTGCCTTTTCGTACTGGGGGATACTCTACACCGATAAACTCATCTTT
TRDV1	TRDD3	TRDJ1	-	CALGELVSVWVGEYTDKLIF	TGTGCTCTTGGGGAACTGGTTTCGGTCTGGGTGGGGGAGTACACCGATAAACTCATCTTT